Below are 2 T cell receptor beta chains sequenced from a single sample in a study of neurological immune-mediated disorders. TCRdb reanalysed the 5' RACE reads using MiXCR and keeps one entry per CDR3 protein. The table has over 55,000 distinct CDR3 sequences, 8.5% to 10% seen once. As to time point: longitudinal time-point 2. The sample consisted of PBMCs. These receptors were collected from a man aged 30 to 45 in good health.

This clonotype was counted a few times. This chain joins TRBV6-2 or TRBV6-3 and TRBJ2-5; D could derive from TRBD1 or TRBD2 (5 bases each). This CDR3 is 13 amino acids long. V was trimmed by 8 bases and J by 4 bases, leaving 14 bases between them. Germline values: CDR1 MNHEY, CDR2 SVGEGT. The CDR3 sequence is CASRGPGLETQYF. CDR3 DNA: TGTGCCAGCCGGGGTCCAGGGTTAGAGACCCAGTACTTC.

The sample holds many counts of this clonotype. The chain joins TRBV27 to TRBJ2-3; D unresolved. V lost 5 bases, J lost 3 bases, and 12 bases lay in between. The CDR3 consists of 14 residues. Germline CDR1 MNHEY, CDR2 SMNVEV (reference sequence). The CDR3 sequence is CASSTHLGTDTQYF. The CDR3 nucleotides are TGTGCCAGCAGTACACATCTGGGTACAGATACGCAGTATTTT.